This record concerns one TCR beta chain sequence. The antigen remains undetermined. This sample is drawn from a study of T-cell memory formation after mild COVID-19. Researchers used 5'RACE with constant-segment primers to make TCR alpha and TCR beta cDNA libraries that carry sample barcodes and UMIs. A single record per CDR3 protein comes from TCRdb applying MiXCR to the 5' RACE reads. The sample lists around 110,000 distinct CDR3 sequences, 9.5% to 15% occurring once. Germline CDR1 SGHRS, CDR2 YFSETQ. Trimming took 0 bases from V and 0 from J, leaving 15 bases between them. The CDR3 loop spans 17 amino acids. The study, taken as a whole, reports: In pre-infection memory, a portion of responding clones appeared, which suggested that cross-reactive memory joined. The authors did not confirm SARS-CoV-2 specificity of second-wave clones peaking day 37.

The TCR was taken from an adult woman who had mild COVID-19 (a few samples of this study predate the infection). Cell type and time point are not known. The sequenced material came from PBMCs or a T cell subset sorted from them (not recorded which). The rearrangement joins TRBV5-1 to TRBJ2-5, with a tentative D call TRBD1 (5 bases). CDR3 coding DNA: TGCGCCAGCAGCTTGGAACCAGGGCTCCTGTACCAAGAGACCCAGTACTTC. It is translated as CASSLEPGLLYQETQYF.